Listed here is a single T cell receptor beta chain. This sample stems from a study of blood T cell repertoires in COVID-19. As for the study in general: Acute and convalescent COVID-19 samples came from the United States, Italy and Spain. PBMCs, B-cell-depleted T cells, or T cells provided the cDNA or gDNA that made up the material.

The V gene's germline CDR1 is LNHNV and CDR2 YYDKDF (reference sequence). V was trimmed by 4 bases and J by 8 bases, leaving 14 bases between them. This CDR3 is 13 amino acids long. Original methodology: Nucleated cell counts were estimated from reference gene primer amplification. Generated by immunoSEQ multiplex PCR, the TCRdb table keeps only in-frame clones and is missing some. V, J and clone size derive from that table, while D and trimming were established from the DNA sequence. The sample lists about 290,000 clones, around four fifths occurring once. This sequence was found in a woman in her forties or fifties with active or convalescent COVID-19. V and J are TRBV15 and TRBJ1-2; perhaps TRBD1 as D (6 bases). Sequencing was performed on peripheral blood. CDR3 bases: TGTGCCACCAGCATAGCAGGGGCCGGGGGCTACACCTTC. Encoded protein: CATSIAGAGGYTF.